The 6 T cell receptor beta chains below come from one sample, sequenced in a study of shared clonotypes between healthy human individuals (dated by TCRdb to the early 2020s). The library was generated by the immunoSEQ multiplex PCR assay. Entries here come from immuneACCESS through TCRdb and include only in-frame sequences with V and J called. Some clones fail to appear in such tables; in the studies checked, an unresolved V gene covers under half of the shortfall, and the cause of the remainder is unknown. Recorded for this sample are roughly 1,000,000 clones; around 78% of them occurred a single time. The ten largest clones capture 0.52% of the sample. Material for sequencing was memory CD4+ T cells from PBMCs. The cell subset or site label of this sample denotes: CD45RA-negative fraction. These receptors came from a man aged 18 to 30 in good health. Some clones in this sample may be carry-over from other donors' samples.

The chain combines TRBV19 with TRBJ2-3, with D perhaps being TRBD1 or TRBD2 (5 bases each). Trimming left V 7 bases short and J 8 bases short, with 22 bases between. This CDR3 is 15 amino acids long. The germline V gene has CDR1 LNHDA and CDR2 SQIVND (reference sequence). The CDR3 DNA follows: TGTGCCAGTAAGGCCTCTCGGGGTGGGGCGGGTACGCAGTATTTT. It translates to CASKASRGGAGTQYF.

The CDR3 spells CASSSPTSGLINEQFF. The CDR3 DNA reads as TGTGCCAGCAGCTCACCGACTAGCGGCCTCATCAATGAGCAGTTCTTC. The chain is built from TRBV9 and TRBJ2-1, with 9 bases fitting TRBD2. The CDR3 covers 16 residues. V trimming: 4 bases; J trimming: 6 bases; junction bases outside the gene matches: 11. From germline, CDR1 is SGDLS and CDR2 YYNGEE. Combining the CDR3 with reference TRBV9 and TRBJ2-1 gives the whole variable domain DSGVTQTPKHLITATGQRVTLRCSPRSGDLSVYWYQQSLDQGLQFLIQYYNGEERAKGNILERFSAQQFPDLHSELNLSSLELGDSALYFCASSSPTSGLINEQFFGPGTRLTVL.

V is TRBV9 and J is TRBJ1-5; 7 bases fit TRBD1. This CDR3 contains 14 residues. V shed 7 bases, J shed 2 bases, and the junction held 6 bases outside the gene matches. The germline V gene has CDR1 SGDLS and CDR2 YYNGEE. CDR3 sequence (DNA): TGTGCCAGCGGATCTACAGGGGGCAATCAGCCCCAGCATTTT. Translated: CASGSTGGNQPQHF.

This clone was detected only once. This chain connects TRBV7-2 to TRBJ2-7; D possibly corresponds to TRBD1 (6 bases). V was shortened by 5 bases and J by 5 bases, with 19 bases between the two germline ends. CDR1 is SGHTA and CDR2 is FQGNSA in the germline V gene. The CDR3 runs to 15 residues. This CDR3 reads CASSNTGMATDEQYF. The DNA of the CDR3 is TGTGCCAGCAGCAACACAGGGATGGCTACGGACGAGCAGTACTTC. The full variable domain, its missing parts supplied by reference TRBV7-2 and TRBJ2-7, is GAGVSQSPSNKVTEKGKDVELRCDPISGHTALYWYRQSLGQGLEFLIYFQGNSAPDKSGLPSDRFSAERTGGSVSTLTIQRTQQEDSAVYLCASSNTGMATDEQYFGPGTRLTVT.

The gene calls are TRBV13 and TRBJ2-7; the D is unclear. CDR3 size: 13 residues. The V gene's germline CDR1 is PRHDT and CDR2 FYEKMQ (reference sequence). Trimming stripped 3 bases from V and 0 bases from J, with 6 bases between. As DNA, the CDR3 is TGTGCCAGCAGCTTCAAGAGCTCCTACGAGCAGTACTTC. Translating gives CASSFKSSYEQYF.

This sequence joins TRBV2 and TRBJ1-2; 10 nucleotides align to TRBD1. J gave up 2 bases and V 1 base, and 1 base lay outside the gene matches. The CDR3 is 15 residues long. Germline CDR1 SNHLY, CDR2 FYNNEI. In DNA form, the CDR3 reads TGTGCCAGCAGTGAAGGGGGACAGGGGAACTATGGCTACACCTTC. Translation gives CASSEGGQGNYGYTF. The full variable domain, its missing parts supplied by reference TRBV2 and TRBJ1-2, is EPEVTQTPSHQVTQMGQEVILRCVPISNHLYFYWYRQILGQKVEFLVSFYNNEISEKSEIFDDQFSVERPDGSNFTLKIRSTKLEDSAMYFCASSEGGQGNYGYTFGSGTRLTVV.